The 3 T cell receptor beta chains listed next were all sequenced from one sample in a study of CD8+ T cells in alopecia areata. Sequencing relied on a cDNA template that was reverse transcribed from extracted RNA. The assay was immunoSEQ multiplex PCR, and TCRdb's table has in-frame clones only and misses some. The sample holds tens of thousands of clones, more than 65% seen once. Sample treatment: oral pan-JAK inhibitor, 5-10 mg twice daily. Sequenced material: CD8+ T cells sorted from blood, taken around week 44, from a patient treated with tofacitinib. The origin of the receptors is a human donor with alopecia areata.

The table lists this clone with a few counts. The sample holds other DNA sequences that translate to the same CDR3. The chain couples TRBV7-3 to TRBJ2-2, with D hard to call. CDR3 length: 13 amino acids. V lost 5 bases and J lost 5, with 9 bases in between. CDR1 and CDR2 (germline): SGHTA, FQGTGA. The CDR3 sequence is CASSLIGTGELFF. CDR3 bases: TGTGCCAGCAGCCTTATCGGGACCGGGGAGCTGTTTTTT.

The rearrangement uses TRBV6-4 and TRBJ2-3, with 8 bases lining up with TRBD2. After removal of 3 bases from V and 4 bases from J, the junction contained 9 bases not matched to a gene. Germline CDR1 and CDR2: MRHNA and SNTAGT. The CDR3 runs 16 residues. The CDR3 DNA follows: TGTGCCAGCAGTGAATTTGCGGGGGGCAATTCAGATACGCAGTATTTT. It is translated as CASSEFAGGNSDTQYF.

This clone was seen once. The CDR3 loop is CAWSVGGGEFF. CDR3 DNA sequence: TGTGCCTGGAGTGTAGGGGGGGGCGAGTTCTTC. The chain has TRBV30 and TRBJ2-1; D possibly corresponds to TRBD2 (7 bases). Germline-derived CDR1 and CDR2 are GTSNPN and SVGIG (reference sequence). The CDR3 length is 11 residues. Trimming took off 0 bases at V and 14 bases at J, with 11 bases between the two ends.